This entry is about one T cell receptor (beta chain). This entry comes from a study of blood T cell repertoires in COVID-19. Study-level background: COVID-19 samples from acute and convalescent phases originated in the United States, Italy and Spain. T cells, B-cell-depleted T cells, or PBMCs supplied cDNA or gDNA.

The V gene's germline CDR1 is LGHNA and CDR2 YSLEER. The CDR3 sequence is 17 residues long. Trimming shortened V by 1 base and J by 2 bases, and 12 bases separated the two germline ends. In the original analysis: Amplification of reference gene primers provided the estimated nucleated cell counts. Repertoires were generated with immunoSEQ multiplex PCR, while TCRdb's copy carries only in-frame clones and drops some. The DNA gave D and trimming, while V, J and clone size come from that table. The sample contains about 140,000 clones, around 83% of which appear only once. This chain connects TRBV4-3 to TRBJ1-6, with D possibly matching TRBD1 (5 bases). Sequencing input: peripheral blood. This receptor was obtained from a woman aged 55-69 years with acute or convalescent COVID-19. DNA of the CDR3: TGCGCCAGCAGCCAAGTTTGGGGCGACCCCTATAATTCACCCCTCCACTTT. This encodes CASSQVWGDPYNSPLHF.